The 8 T cell receptor beta chains listed next were all sequenced from one sample in a study of blood T cell repertoires in COVID-19 (dated by TCRdb to about 2020). Receptor amplification or capture employed the immunoSEQ multiplex PCR assay. TCRdb limited this immuneACCESS table to in-frame rearrangements with V and J called. A share of clones is missing; checked studies link under half to unresolved V genes, and the rest is unexplained. The sample table holds 90,000 to 100,000 clones, of which roughly 83% were seen once. The ten biggest clones cover about 18% of the sample. The sample comprised peripheral blood. These receptors came from a woman aged 55-75 years with acute or convalescent COVID-19.

The chain has TRBV27 and TRBJ2-7; 10 nucleotides align to TRBD1. Germline V CDR1 and CDR2: MNHEY, SMNVEV (reference sequence). This CDR3 is 14 amino acids long. V shed 7 bases, J shed 4 bases, and the junction held 7 bases outside the gene matches. The CDR3 is CASNRQGAAYEQYF. CDR3 DNA sequence: TGTGCCAGCAACCGACAGGGGGCGGCTTACGAGCAGTACTTC.

This chain links TRBV5-6 with TRBJ1-6; no clear D. Trimming left V 5 bases short and J 0 bases short, with 9 bases between. CDR1 and CDR2 (germline): SGHDT, YYEEEE. This CDR3 spans 15 amino acids. CDR3 nucleotides: TGTGCCAGCAGTACTGGTAGCTCCTATAATTCACCCCTCCACTTT. Its protein is CASSTGSSYNSPLHF.

The rearrangement links TRBV25-1 to TRBJ2-2, with 10 bases identical to TRBD1. Unmatched junction bases numbered 3, after V lost 5 bases and J lost 3 bases. CDR3 length: 15 residues. The V gene's germline CDR1 is MGHDK and CDR2 SYGVNS. CDR3 region: CASSRQGAHTGELFF. The CDR3 DNA reads TGTGCCAGCAGTCGACAGGGGGCGCACACCGGGGAGCTGTTTTTT.

V gene TRBV29-1 combines with J gene TRBJ1-1; no reliable D call. V shed 4 bases and J shed 5 bases, with 11 bases lying between them. CDR1 and CDR2 (germline): SQVTM, ANQGSEA. The CDR3 contains 12 residues. CDR3 bases: TGCAGCGTTGGTGGCAGGAAGACTGAAGCTTTCTTT. Protein product: CSVGGRKTEAFF.

Only one count was recorded for this clone. This sequence joins TRBV28 and TRBJ2-7; the D is unclear. V was trimmed by 6 bases and J by 5 bases, leaving 8 bases between them. Germline assignment: CDR1 MDHEN and CDR2 SYDVKM. This CDR3 comprises 11 residues. CDR3 nucleotides: TGTGCCAGCAGCCGTCTTCACGAGCAGTACTTC. This encodes CASSRLHEQYF.

CDR3 protein: CASSLVAGGETDTQYF. The DNA of the CDR3 is TGTGCCAGCAGCTTGGTAGCGGGGGGGGAAACAGATACGCAGTATTTT. The chain joins TRBV7-8 to TRBJ2-3; 11 nucleotides line up with TRBD2. Germline loops: CDR1 SGHVS, CDR2 FQNEAQ. V was clipped by 3 bases and J by 3 bases; unmatched bases: 5. The CDR3 contains 16 residues.

In DNA, the CDR3 is TGTGCCAGCAGTGAAGTTTTGTCCCCCTCCAATCAGCCCCAGCATTTT. It specifies CASSEVLSPSNQPQHF. J is TRBJ1-5 and V is TRBV6-1, with no clear D. Trimming took 1 base from V and 3 from J, leaving 13 bases between them. Germline CDR1 is MNHNS and CDR2 is SASEGT. CDR3 length equals 16 residues.

J is TRBJ2-2 and V is TRBV2; 9 nucleotides match TRBD2. CDR1 and CDR2 from the germline V gene are SNHLY and FYNNEI. This CDR3 has 17 residues. The junction had 8 bases not matched to a gene; V was cut back by 2 bases and J by 4 bases. The CDR3 loop is CASSESRLAGLTGELFF. CDR3 DNA: TGTGCCAGCAGTGAAAGTCGGCTAGCGGGGCTCACCGGGGAGCTGTTTTTT.